Reported below is one T cell receptor (beta chain). Its antigen is not known. The data originate from a study of CD8+CD57+ T cells in acquired aplastic anemia. Study-wide background: Sorted CD4+ and CD8+ cells yielded roughly 3.1 ug of DNA on average. The study's findings and limits: Patients shared under 30 CD8+ CDR3 sequences with controls. Patients and controls were not found to differ significantly in CD8+ Simpson's diversity.

CDR3 and TCR beta VDJ profiling relied on a genomic DNA template. From the reads, TCRdb called clonotypes with MiXCR, one entry per CDR3 protein. The sample records approximately 380,000 distinct CDR3 sequences, 55% to 70% being singletons. This CDR3 is 14 amino acids long. Trimming took 5 bases from V and 6 from J; bases not matched to a gene: 10. The V gene's germline CDR1 is SQVTM and CDR2 ANQGSEA. The chain joins TRBV29-1 to TRBJ2-7, with TRBD1 matching 10 bases. Sequenced: sorted CD4+, CD8+, or CD8+CD57+ T cells (not recorded which) from PBMCs. The source is a human donor in good health, serving as a control. In DNA, the CDR3 is TGCAGCGTTCTACCTCGGGACAGGGGTCGCGAGCAGTACTTC. This translates into CSVLPRDRGREQYF.